This T cell receptor (beta chain) emerged from a study of T-cell reconstitution after alpha-beta-depleted transplantation in children. General observations from the study: Counts and diversity of T cells one year after transplant came mostly from newly produced T cells. Surviving recipient cells, namely T cells and thymic progenitors, were the source of high day-60 TCRbeta diversity in some patients. Expanded clones from the graft, numbering several hundred, reportedly supplied alpha-beta T cells about two months after transplant.

TCRbeta library preparation incorporated unique molecular identifiers. One entry per CDR3 protein, called by TCRdb with MiXCR from the PCR reads. This sample yields about 300,000 distinct CDR3 sequences, of which around 7.1% are seen a single time; approximately 9.1% belongs to the top ten. The germline gives CDR1 MNHEY, CDR2 SVGEGT. V was clipped by 2 bases and J by 0 bases, with 20 bases between them. The length of the CDR3 is 19 residues. Comment on this clonotype: The antigen remains undetermined.

V and J are TRBV6-2 or TRBV6-3 and TRBJ1-5, with a tentative D call TRBD1 (6 bases). The sequenced sample was peripheral blood, obtained 360 days after TCRalphabeta/CD19-depleted stem cell transplant. The TCR originated in a female patient aged 2-10 years who had a stem cell transplant for Fanconi anemia, so the T cells may come from the graft donor. In nucleotides, the CDR3 is TGTGCCAGCAGTTACCTTATCTCCCAAGGACAGCGTAGCAATCAGCCCCAGCATTTT. It encodes CASSYLISQGQRSNQPQHF.